Described below is a single T cell receptor beta chain sequence and its context. Its antigen remains unidentified. Treatment given: approximately 9-day PBMC culture with coronavirus spike peptide pools or control peptides (ViraFEST assay). Fresh medium (containing IL-2) replaced half the medium on days 3 and 7. The data originate from a study of vaccination and CD4 T cells after COVID-19. The CDR3 runs to 17 residues. The V gene lost 6 bases and the J gene lost 0 bases, with 18 bases spanning the gap. Germline CDR1 WSHSY, CDR2 SAAADI. At the Johns Hopkins FTIC core, DNA taken from cultured CD4+ T cells was sequenced by way of the Oncomine TCR Beta short-read assay. The template was genomic DNA from cultured CD4+ T cells. Each CDR3 protein gets one entry after TCRdb re-called the PCR reads with MiXCR. The profile shows approximately 18,000 distinct CDR3 sequences, more than 70% of them singletons. The study's findings and limits: Researchers report that a median about 87% of reactive clones in convalescent patients surfaced only post-vaccination.

The sequenced sample was CD4+ T cells from blood, cultured in vitro, obtained after SARS-CoV-2 vaccination. The chain links TRBV10-2 to TRBJ2-1; D not resolved. The sequence was collected from a human donor who received a COVID-19 vaccine. CDR3 DNA sequence: TGCGCCAGCAGCGCCATTCCTCTAGGCAGCTCCTACAATGAGCAGTTCTTC. Protein: CASSAIPLGSSYNEQFF.